The rows below give T cell receptor beta chains drawn from one sample of a study of T cell responses to AZD1222 COVID-19 vaccine. The protocol was immunoSEQ multiplex PCR, while the TCRdb copy is restricted to in-frame clones and leaves out a portion. This repertoire shows about 150,000 clones, around nine tenths found once; its top ten account for under 8%. The material was peripheral blood, obtained after recovery from COVID-19. Receptor source: an adult who had recovered from COVID-19. Each CDR3 is given with its conserved first and last residue. A D gene is named only where the DNA matches it firmly. Not every row has a clone size; where given, it reads once, few, many or a size class.

J gene,V gene,D gene,clone size,CDR3 protein,CDR3 DNA
TRBJ1-2,TRBV19,.,few,CASRAGGYSGGGYTF,TGTGCCAGTAGGGCGGGCGGATATTCTGGAGGGGGCTACACCTTC
TRBJ1-2,TRBV4-1,.,.,CASSFHFRGAGDDYGYTF,TGCGCCAGCAGCTTCCATTTCAGGGGAGCGGGCGACGACTATGGCTACACCTTC
TRBJ2-6,TRBV4-1,TRBD2,.,CASSQEGGASGANVLTF,TGCGCCAGCAGCCAAGAGGGAGGGGCATCTGGGGCCAACGTCCTGACTTTC
TRBJ2-7,TRBV28,.,.,CASRRQGLEEQYF,TGTGCCAGCAGACGCCAGGGGTTAGAGGAGCAGTACTTC
TRBJ2-7,TRBV23-1,.,once,CASSQSTRRGCEQYF,TGCGCCAGCAGTCAATCGACTAGGCGGGGCTGCGAGCAGTACTTC
TRBJ1-4,TRBV28,.,.,CASVGGRVEKLFF,TGTGCCAGCGTTGGGGGGCGTGTTGAAAAACTGTTTTTT
TRBJ2-3,TRBV27,TRBD1,.,CASSPARDRTTDTQYF,TGTGCCAGCAGCCCAGCTCGGGACAGGACCACAGATACGCAGTATTTT
TRBJ2-7,TRBV5-6,.,.,CASSSTRDEQYF,TGTGCCAGCAGCTCGACTAGAGACGAGCAGTACTTC
TRBJ2-7,TRBV27,.,.,CASSLAGTSYEQYF,TGTGCCAGCAGTTTGGCCGGAACCTCCTACGAGCAGTACTTC
TRBJ1-1,TRBV12-3/TRBV12-4,.,.,CASSLVRNTEAFF,TGTGCCAGCAGTTTAGTCAGGAACACTGAAGCTTTCTTT
TRBJ2-2,TRBV4-1,TRBD1,.,CASSDRGRAGELFF,TGCGCCAGCTCTGACAGGGGGCGCGCCGGGGAGCTGTTTTTT
TRBJ1-4,TRBV28,.,once,CASQTGGETNEKLFF,TGTGCCAGCCAAACAGGAGGGGAAACTAATGAAAAACTGTTTTTT
TRBJ2-1,TRBV7-8,TRBD2,few,CASSPPLRLAGNEQFF,TGTGCCAGCAGCCCCCCCCTCCGACTAGCGGGAAATGAGCAGTTCTTC
TRBJ1-2,TRBV21-1,.,.,CASSKDARLLYGYTF,TGTGCCAGCAGCAAAGACGCCAGGCTCCTATATGGCTACACCTTC
TRBJ2-5,TRBV11-2,TRBD2,.,CASRTGTSGGEETQYF,TGTGCCAGCAGAACCGGGACTAGCGGGGGGGAGGAGACCCAGTACTTC
TRBJ2-3,TRBV5-4,TRBD1,.,CASSLRTGSVPDTQYF,TGTGCCAGCAGCTTGAGGACAGGGTCGGTCCCAGATACGCAGTATTTT
TRBJ2-6,TRBV9,.,.,CASSVGISGANVLTF,TGTGCCAGCAGCGTAGGAATCTCTGGGGCCAACGTCCTGACTTTC
TRBJ1-6,TRBV28,.,.,CASRPQGYNSPLHF,TGTGCCAGCAGGCCACAGGGCTATAATTCACCCCTCCACTTT
TRBJ2-5,TRBV27,TRBD2,.,CASGLTSGFKETQYF,TGTGCCAGCGGATTGACTAGCGGGTTCAAAGAGACCCAGTACTTC
TRBJ1-1,TRBV19,.,.,CASSAQGSANTEAFF,TGTGCCAGTAGTGCCCAGGGTTCGGCGAACACTGAAGCTTTCTTT
TRBJ1-2,TRBV7-2,.,few,CASSLVSWGAQNYGYTF,TGTGCCAGCAGCTTAGTATCTTGGGGGGCGCAAAACTATGGCTACACCTTC
TRBJ1-1,TRBV3-1/TRBV3-2,.,.,CASSQDSGGGGTEAFF,TGTGCCAGCAGCCAAGATAGTGGGGGTGGGGGAACTGAAGCTTTCTTT
TRBJ1-1,TRBV27,TRBD1,.,CASSFGTGINTEAFF,TGTGCCAGCAGTTTTGGGACAGGGATAAACACTGAAGCTTTCTTT
TRBJ1-1,TRBV2,TRBD1,few,CASMMDRDTEAFF,TGTGCCAGCATGATGGACAGGGACACTGAAGCTTTCTTT
TRBJ1-2,TRBV6-5,.,.,CASIGGAGAIGGYTF,TGTGCCAGCATCGGGGGAGCAGGGGCGATCGGTGGCTACACCTTC
TRBJ2-7,TRBV24-1,.,.,CATSDSGSSYEQYF,TGTGCCACCAGTGATTCCGGGAGCTCCTACGAGCAGTACTTC
TRBJ2-6,TRBV4-1,TRBD1,once,CASSQEGQGRANVLTF,TGCGCCAGCAGCCAAGAGGGACAGGGAAGGGCCAACGTCCTGACTTTC
TRBJ1-2,TRBV2,.,.,CASRKQDYGYTF,TGTGCCAGCAGGAAGCAGGACTATGGCTACACCTTC
TRBJ1-1,TRBV19,TRBD1,once,CASSISGGGATEAFF,TGTGCCAGTAGTATATCAGGGGGAGGGGCCACTGAAGCTTTCTTT